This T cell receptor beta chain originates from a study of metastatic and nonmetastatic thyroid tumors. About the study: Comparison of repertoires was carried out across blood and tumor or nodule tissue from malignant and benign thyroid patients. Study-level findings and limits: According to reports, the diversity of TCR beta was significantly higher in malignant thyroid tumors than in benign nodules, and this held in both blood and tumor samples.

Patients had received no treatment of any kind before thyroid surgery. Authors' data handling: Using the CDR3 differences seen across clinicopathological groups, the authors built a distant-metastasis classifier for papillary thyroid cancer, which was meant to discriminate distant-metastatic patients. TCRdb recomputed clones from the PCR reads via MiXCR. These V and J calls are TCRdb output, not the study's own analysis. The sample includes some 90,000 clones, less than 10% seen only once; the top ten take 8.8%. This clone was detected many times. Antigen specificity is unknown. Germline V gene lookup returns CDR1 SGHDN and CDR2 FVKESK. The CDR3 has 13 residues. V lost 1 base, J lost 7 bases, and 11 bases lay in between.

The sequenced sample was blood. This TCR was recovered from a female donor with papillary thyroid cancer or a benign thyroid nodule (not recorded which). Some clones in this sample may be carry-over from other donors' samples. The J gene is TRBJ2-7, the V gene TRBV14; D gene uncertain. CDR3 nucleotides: TGTGCCAGCAGCCAAGTGGGCAGGAGAGAGCAGTACTTC. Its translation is CASSQVGRREQYF.